The source of this T cell receptor beta chain is a study of control samples from healthy donors and cancer patients. The V and J ends lost 4 bases and 4 bases respectively, with 14 bases between them. Germline V lookup: CDR1 GTSNPN, CDR2 SVGIG (reference sequence). This CDR3 is 14 amino acids long. Assay: immunoSEQ multiplex PCR; the TCRdb copy retains only in-frame clones and omits some. The data show roughly 95,000 clones, almost 90% seen once. This clone showed up just a few times. This rearrangement joins TRBV30 to TRBJ1-5; D is undetermined. Sequenced sample: blood. This TCR derives from a young man in good health. CDR3 region: CAWTPRDKNQPQHF. DNA of the CDR3: TGTGCCTGGACGCCTAGAGACAAGAATCAGCCCCAGCATTTT.